Described below is a single T cell receptor (beta chain) sequence and its context. Its target is unknown. Assay used: immunoSEQ multiplex PCR; TCRdb lists only in-frame clones, some missing. Of 210,000 or so clones in the sample, 85% to 95% were seen once. The CDR3 is 12 residues long. Germline V gives CDR1 LGHNT, CDR2 FRNRAP. Trimming removed 6 bases from V and 6 bases from J, with 10 bases in between. This sample is part of a study of T cell responses to AZD1222 COVID-19 vaccine. Regarding the study as a whole: Of spike-specific TCRs, nearly half reportedly target regions left unmutated in variants. Repertoire sampling was restricted to post-peak T cell response timepoints. Vaccination with two AZD1222 doses was followed by a rise in Spike-specific TCR breadth and depth.

Material: peripheral blood, obtained on day 0 of MenACWY control vaccination. The V call is TRBV12-5, the J call TRBJ2-3, with D perhaps TRBD1 (5 bases). This TCR was recovered from an adult in good health. CDR3 coding DNA: TGTGCTAGTGGCCAGGACACTGATACGCAGTATTTT. Amino acid sequence: CASGQDTDTQYF.